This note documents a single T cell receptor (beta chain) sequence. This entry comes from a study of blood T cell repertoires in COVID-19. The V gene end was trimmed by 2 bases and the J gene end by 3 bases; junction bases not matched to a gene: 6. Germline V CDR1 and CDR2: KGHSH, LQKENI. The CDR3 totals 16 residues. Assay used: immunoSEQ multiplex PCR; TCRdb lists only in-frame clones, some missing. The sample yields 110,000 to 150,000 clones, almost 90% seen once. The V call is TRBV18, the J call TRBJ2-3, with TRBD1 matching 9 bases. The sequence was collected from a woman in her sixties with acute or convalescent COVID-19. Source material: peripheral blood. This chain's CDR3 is CASSPWGQGQTDTQYF. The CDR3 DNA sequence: TGTGCCAGCTCACCATGGGGACAGGGTCAGACAGATACGCAGTATTTT. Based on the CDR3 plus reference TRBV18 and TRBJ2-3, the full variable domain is NAGVMQNPRHLVRRRGQEARLRCSPMKGHSHVYWYRQLPEEGLKFMVYLQKENIIDESGMPKERFSAEFPKEGPSILRIQQVVRGDSAAYFCASSPWGQGQTDTQYFGPGTRLTVL.